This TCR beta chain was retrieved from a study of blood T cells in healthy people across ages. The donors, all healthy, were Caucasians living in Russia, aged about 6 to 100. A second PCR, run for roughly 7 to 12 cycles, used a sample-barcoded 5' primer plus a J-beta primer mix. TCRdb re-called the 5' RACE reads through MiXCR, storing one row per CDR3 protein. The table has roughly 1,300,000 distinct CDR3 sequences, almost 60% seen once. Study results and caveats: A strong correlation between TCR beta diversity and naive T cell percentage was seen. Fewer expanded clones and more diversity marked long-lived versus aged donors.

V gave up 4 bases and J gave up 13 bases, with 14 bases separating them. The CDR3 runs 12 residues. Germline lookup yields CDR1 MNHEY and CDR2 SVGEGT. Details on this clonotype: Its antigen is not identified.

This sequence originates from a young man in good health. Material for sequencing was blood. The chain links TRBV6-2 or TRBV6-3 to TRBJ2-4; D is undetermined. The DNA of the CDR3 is TGTGCCAGCAGTTCCCGGACCGCTGAGCAGTACTTC. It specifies CASSSRTAEQYF.